The 11 T cell receptor beta chains reported below all come from one sample, sequenced in a study of blood T cell repertoires in COVID-19. Method: immunoSEQ multiplex PCR; TCRdb's copy keeps in-frame clones and lacks some. The sample has some 160,000 clones, approximately 80% seen once. The sequencing sample was made of peripheral blood. These receptors all stem from a woman aged 45 to 65 with acute or convalescent COVID-19.

The chain joins TRBV10-2 to TRBJ1-1; weak D call: TRBD1 (5 bases). The V end lost 7 bases, the J end lost 1 base, and 13 bases lay between the germline ends. Germline CDR1 is WSHSY and CDR2 is SAAADI. This CDR3 comprises 14 residues. As DNA, the CDR3 is TGCGCCAGCACCGAACGGGGGAGGAACACTGAAGCTTTCTTT. This translates into CASTERGRNTEAFF.

The chain carries TRBV18 and TRBJ2-1; 11 nucleotides line up with TRBD2. Germline V CDR1 and CDR2: KGHSH, LQKENI. Trimming cost V 4 bases and J 1 base; bases outside gene matches: 9. The CDR3 consists of 18 residues. The DNA for the CDR3 is TGTGCCAGCTCACAGAGTACTAGCGGGGGCCGATCCTACAATGAGCAGTTCTTC. It specifies CASSQSTSGGRSYNEQFF.

This chain joins TRBV29-1 and TRBJ2-1; 7 bases agree with TRBD1. The CDR3 spans 13 residues. V shed 4 bases and J 4 bases; nucleotides not matched to a gene: 4. Germline CDR1 SQVTM, CDR2 ANQGSEA. The CDR3 loop reads CSVAGQLYNEQFF. The DNA for the CDR3 is TGCAGCGTTGCGGGACAGCTATACAATGAGCAGTTCTTC.

This rearrangement joins TRBV19 to TRBJ1-6; D unresolved. Trimming took off 7 bases at V and 7 bases at J, with 14 bases between the two ends. The germline CDR1 and CDR2 sequences are LNHDA and SQIVND (reference sequence). The CDR3 sequence is 14 residues long. The CDR3 DNA sequence: TGTGCCAGTACTCCGGGAAAAAAAAATTCACCCCTCCACTTT. It encodes CASTPGKKNSPLHF.

This chain uses TRBV5-1 with TRBJ1-2; D remains unclear. Deletions cut 4 bases from V and 7 bases from J, with 17 bases between. Germline CDR1 SGHRS, CDR2 YFSETQ. This CDR3 spans 14 amino acids. The CDR3 coding sequence is TGCGCCAGCAGCCTCCTCGGGGAGGACGGTGGCTACACCTTC. This translates into CASSLLGEDGGYTF.

On this clone: One end of the junction fails to match germline, which may point to a read error. This chain joins TRBV6-5 and TRBJ1-1, with D uncertain. CDR1 and CDR2 (germline): MNHEY, SVGAGI. This CDR3 region has 12 residues. The CDR3 sequence: CVSTPSGTEAFF. CDR3 DNA: TGTGTCAGCACCCCGAGCGGCACTGAAGCTTTCTTT.

This clone was seen a single time. The chain carries TRBV7-8 and TRBJ1-2; 7 nucleotides line up with TRBD1. This CDR3 is 16 amino acids long. Germline CDR1 SGHVS, CDR2 FQNEAQ. With 5 bases clipped from V and 6 bases from J, the junction kept 15 bases outside the gene matches. CDR3 DNA sequence: TGTGCCAGCAGCACTTACCGAACTGGGACAGAAAATGGCTACACCTTC. Translated: CASSTYRTGTENGYTF.

V gene TRBV6-6 combines with J gene TRBJ1-4; D unclear. Germline loops: CDR1 MNHNY, CDR2 SVGAGI (reference sequence). The CDR3 loop spans 13 amino acids. V was shortened by 2 bases and J by 7 bases, with 8 bases between the two germline ends. DNA for the CDR3: TGTGCCAGCAGTTACGGCGGTCTTGAAAAACTGTTTTTT. It translates to CASSYGGLEKLFF.

For this clone: At one end the junction does not follow the germline gene, possibly because of a read error. The DNA for the CDR3 is TGCGCCAGCAGCCCTCGGGACAGGCCGGTTCAGCCCCTGCTTTTT. It is translated as CASSPRDRPVQPLLF. The chain employs TRBV4-3 and TRBJ1-5; TRBD1 agrees at 8 bases. CDR1 LGHNA and CDR2 YSLEER come from the germline V gene. CDR3 length: 15 residues.

The rearrangement joins TRBV12-3 or TRBV12-4 to TRBJ1-1; D possibly corresponds to TRBD1 (5 bases). The CDR3 is made up of 13 amino acids. V was pared by 7 bases and J by 1 base, with 10 bases between. The CDR3 nucleotides are TGTGCCAGCACCACGGACACGAACACTGAAGCTTTCTTT. As protein: CASTTDTNTEAFF.

This chain links TRBV6-6 with TRBJ1-2; 7 positions match TRBD1. J lost 6 bases, V lost 6 bases, and 4 bases had no gene match. The CDR3 contains 12 residues. In germline, CDR1 is MNHNY, CDR2 SVGAGI (reference sequence). The CDR3 DNA is TGTGCCAGCAGCCTCGACAGGGATGGCTACACCTTC. Amino acid sequence: CASSLDRDGYTF.